This T cell receptor beta chain derives from a study of blood T cells in healthy people across ages. The study, taken as a whole, reports: The long-lived group displayed more naive CD4+ cells, plus higher diversity, than the aged donors did.

Then a second PCR, running about 6 to 12 cycles, was carried out with a sample-barcoded 5' primer and a J-beta primer mix. TCRdb re-called the 5' RACE reads through MiXCR, storing one row per CDR3 protein. The sample includes hundreds of thousands of distinct CDR3 sequences, around 31% of them seen just once. Points on this clonotype: What it binds is unknown. This may come from a read error, since a much larger clone is one base off.

Trimming stripped 5 bases from V and 11 bases from J, with 24 bases between. Germline CDR1 is SGHTA and CDR2 is FQGNSA. CDR3 length equals 15 residues. Sequenced sample: blood. The sequence derives from a woman of 80 years or more in good health. The chain employs TRBV7-2 and TRBJ2-5; D is possibly TRBD1 or TRBD2 (5 bases each). DNA of the CDR3: TGTGCCAGCAGCGCTACCGGGACCGCGGGCGGTGAGCAGTACTTC. This sequence encodes CASSATGTAGGEQYF.